What follows are 20 T cell receptor beta chains derived from one specimen sequenced in a study of T cell responses to AZD1222 COVID-19 vaccine. Using immunoSEQ multiplex PCR, the repertoire was profiled, and TCRdb retains in-frame clones only, with some absent. The table records 160,000 or so clones, roughly 88% of them present only once. The input for sequencing was peripheral blood, taken 28 days after the second AZD1222 dose. These TCRs come from an adult who received the AZD1222 COVID-19 vaccine.

The chain links TRBV6-5 to TRBJ2-7, with 8 bases that match TRBD1. V lost 6 bases and J lost 7; bases outside the gene matches: 14. Per germline, CDR1 MNHEY and CDR2 SVGAGI. This CDR3 region has 15 residues. The CDR3 loop is CASSYTTGEWSEQYF. The CDR3 DNA reads as TGTGCCAGCAGCTATACGACAGGGGAGTGGAGTGAGCAGTACTTC.

This clone was picked up a small number of times. This same CDR3 is encoded by further DNA sequences in the sample. The chain is built from TRBV28 and TRBJ2-7; D ambiguous. This CDR3 is built from 12 residues. CDR1 and CDR2 (germline): MDHEN, SYDVKM. The V gene lost 6 bases and the J gene lost 4 bases, with 10 bases spanning the gap. CDR3 sequence (DNA): TGTGCCAGCAGCCTGAGTGGTTACGAGCAGTACTTC. It translates to CASSLSGYEQYF.

This clone was observed once. The CDR3: CATSDGGREQYF. In DNA form, the CDR3 reads TGTGCCACCTCGGATGGGGGGCGGGAGCAGTACTTC. The chain carries TRBV15 and TRBJ2-7; D is perhaps TRBD1 or TRBD2 (6 bases each). The germline V gene encodes CDR1 LNHNV and CDR2 YYDKDF (reference sequence). V was trimmed by 8 bases and J by 7 bases, leaving 15 bases between them. The CDR3 runs to 12 residues.

This clone was seen only a few times. The chain employs TRBV19 and TRBJ1-1, with TRBD1 as a possible D gene (6 bases). Deletions cut 1 base from V and 1 base from J, with 13 bases between. From germline, CDR1 is LNHDA and CDR2 SQIVND (reference sequence). This CDR3 spans 16 amino acids. The CDR3 spells CASSIVTGFGNTEAFF. CDR3 sequence (DNA): TGTGCCAGTAGTATAGTCACAGGGTTTGGGAACACTGAAGCTTTCTTT.

By frequency in the sample, this clone is medium-sized. The V call is TRBV7-9, the J call TRBJ1-2, with D possibly matching TRBD1 (6 bases). Between the trimmed V and J ends, which lost 4 bases and 2 bases, there was a span of 11 bases. The CDR3 is made up of 14 amino acids. From germline, CDR1 is SEHNR and CDR2 FQNEAQ (reference sequence). CDR3 protein: CASSYHTGNYGYTF. In nucleotides, the CDR3 is TGTGCCAGCAGCTACCACACAGGGAACTATGGCTACACCTTC.

The chain recombines TRBV2 with TRBJ1-2; possible D gene TRBD1, 6 bases. The CDR3 is made up of 13 amino acids. The V and J ends lost 4 bases and 14 bases respectively, with 20 bases between them. Per the germline V gene, CDR1 is SNHLY and CDR2 is FYNNEI. The CDR3 is CASSAESGGRLTF. DNA of the CDR3: TGTGCCAGCAGTGCGGAGTCCGGGGGGCGGCTAACCTTC.

The CDR3 nucleotides read TGTGCCAGCAGCTTAAAGAGGGTTCCAAATCAGCCCCAGCATTTT. It codes for CASSLKRVPNQPQHF. The chain is built from TRBV11-2 and TRBJ1-5; D is unclear. The CDR3 runs to 15 residues. V lost 2 bases to trimming and J lost 4 bases, with 12 bases between them. CDR1 and CDR2 from the germline V gene are SGHAT and FQNNGV.

In this sample, this clone turned up a few times. The chain recombines TRBV4-2 with TRBJ2-2; D gene uncertain. The CDR3 runs 14 residues. With 1 base removed from V and 5 bases from J, the gap between germline ends came to 8 bases. Germline-derived CDR1 and CDR2 are LGHNA and YNFKEQ. In nucleotides, the CDR3 is TGTGCCAGCAGCCAAGTACGAGGAACCGGGGAGCTGTTTTTT. Amino acids: CASSQVRGTGELFF.

This clone was seen just once. V gene TRBV30 combines with J gene TRBJ2-6; maybe TRBD2 (6 bases). The CDR3 consists of 17 residues. The germline V and J ends were trimmed by 8 bases and 0 bases, with 20 bases remaining between them. Looked up from germline, CDR1 is GTSNPN and CDR2 is SVGIG (reference sequence). In DNA, the CDR3 is TGTGCCGGGGTTAGCGGACCTACTGGCTCTGGGGCCAACGTCCTGACTTTC. Translated, it gives CAGVSGPTGSGANVLTF. The full variable domain, its missing parts supplied by reference TRBV30 and TRBJ2-6, is SQTIHQWPATLVQPVGSPLSLECTVEGTSNPNLYWYRQAAGRGLQLLFYSVGIGQISSEVPQNLSASRPQDRQFILSSKKLLLSDSGFYLCAGVSGPTGSGANVLTFGAGSRLTVL.

The rearrangement links TRBV7-9 to TRBJ1-5, with D possibly being TRBD1 (5 bases). Germline V gives CDR1 SEHNR, CDR2 FQNEAQ (reference sequence). CDR3 size: 14 residues. Trimming stripped 2 bases from V and 7 bases from J, with 12 bases between. The chain's CDR3 is CASSLPSDRQPQHF. The CDR3, as DNA: TGTGCCAGCAGCTTACCCAGTGACAGACAGCCCCAGCATTTT.

V gene TRBV5-1 combines with J gene TRBJ1-2; D is possibly TRBD1 (5 bases). The V end lost 4 bases, the J end lost 6 bases, and 13 bases lay between the germline ends. The CDR3 totals 13 residues. Germline CDR1 SGHRS, CDR2 YFSETQ. CDR3 coding DNA: TGCGCCAGCAGCGCCCTGCGGGGGGATGGCTACACCTTC. Amino acid sequence: CASSALRGDGYTF.

The chain joins TRBV3-1 (or the pseudogene TRBV3-2) to TRBJ1-2, with D perhaps matching TRBD1 (5 bases). Germline values: CDR1 LGHDT, CDR2 YNNKEL (reference sequence). This CDR3 comprises 15 residues. The germline V and J ends were trimmed by 0 bases and 0 bases, with 8 bases remaining between them. CDR3: CASSQDPTANYGYTF. In nucleotides, the CDR3 is TGTGCCAGCAGCCAAGATCCGACAGCTAACTATGGCTACACCTTC.

The count of this clone is one. This chain connects TRBV6-5 to TRBJ2-5; 9 bases align to TRBD1. The CDR3 spans 15 residues. V was pared by 1 base and J by 4 bases, with 4 bases of the junction left unmatched. CDR1 and CDR2 (germline): MNHEY, SVGAGI. The CDR3 coding sequence is TGTGCCAGCAGTTACTGGACAGGGGTCGGAGAGACCCAGTACTTC. Translation: CASSYWTGVGETQYF.

Ten or more counts support this clone. This chain links TRBV7-8 with TRBJ1-3; the match to TRBD1 covers 10 bases. Looked up from germline, CDR1 is SGHVS and CDR2 is FQNEAQ. J was trimmed by 4 bases and V by 2 bases; bases with no gene match: 2. The CDR3 length is 15 residues. The CDR3: CASSLRDRGGNTIYF. CDR3 in DNA: TGTGCCAGCAGCTTAAGGGACAGGGGAGGAAACACCATATATTTT. Full variable domain (outside the CDR3, taken from reference TRBV7-8 and TRBJ1-3): GAGVSQSPRYKVAKRGQDVALRCDPISGHVSLFWYQQALGQGPEFLTYFQNEAQLDKSGLPSDRFFAERPEGSVSTLKIQRTQQEDSAVYLCASSLRDRGGNTIYFGEGSWLTVV.

This sequence joins TRBV10-1 and TRBJ1-2, with D hard to call. This CDR3 has 13 residues. V was cut by 5 bases and J by 2 bases, with 9 bases left in between. Germline V gene sequence: CDR1 WNHNN, CDR2 SYGVQD (reference sequence). The CDR3 loop reads CASSMGSNYGYTF. CDR3 bases: TGCGCCAGCAGTATGGGATCAAACTATGGCTACACCTTC.

The J gene is TRBJ1-1, the V gene TRBV12-3 or TRBV12-4, with TRBD1 matching 10 bases. The J segment lost 7 bases and the V segment lost 3 bases, leaving 2 bases of the junction unmatched. CDR3 size: 13 residues. CDR3 in DNA: TGTGCCAGCAGTTTTGGGGACAGGGGTGAAGCTTTCTTT. Its translation is CASSFGDRGEAFF.

The chain employs TRBV10-1 and TRBJ2-1; D gene ambiguous. Germline CDR1 reads WNHNN; CDR2 reads SYGVQD (reference sequence). This CDR3 has 16 residues. V lost 3 bases, J lost 5 bases, and 17 bases lay in between. In nucleotides, the CDR3 is TGCGCCAGCAGTGACTGGGGAACAAAAGGGAACAATGAGCAGTTCTTC. Translating gives CASSDWGTKGNNEQFF.

The chain recombines TRBV29-1 with TRBJ2-3; no clear D gene. Germline CDR1 is SQVTM and CDR2 is ANQGSEA. The V end was cut by 4 bases, the J end by 1 base, with 12 bases between. CDR3 length: 14 amino acids. The CDR3 region has the DNA TGCAGCGTTGGCGCTCTGCCGGGCACAGATACGCAGTATTTT. This codes for CSVGALPGTDTQYF.

The V call is TRBV18, the J call TRBJ2-7, with 7 nucleotides matching TRBD1. The germline gives CDR1 KGHSH, CDR2 LQKENI. This CDR3 is 14 amino acids long. The J segment lost 4 bases and the V segment lost 6 bases, leaving 9 bases of the junction unmatched. The CDR3 region has the DNA TGTGCCAGCTCGCCCGGGACAGCTGGTTACGAGCAGTACTTC. This encodes CASSPGTAGYEQYF.

V and J are TRBV12-3 or TRBV12-4 and TRBJ2-7; no definite D call. V lost 6 bases and J lost 6, with 12 bases in between. The CDR3 has 12 amino acids. The CDR3 DNA is TGTGCCAGCAGCCAAAACAAGGGCGAGCAGTACTTC. It translates to CASSQNKGEQYF.